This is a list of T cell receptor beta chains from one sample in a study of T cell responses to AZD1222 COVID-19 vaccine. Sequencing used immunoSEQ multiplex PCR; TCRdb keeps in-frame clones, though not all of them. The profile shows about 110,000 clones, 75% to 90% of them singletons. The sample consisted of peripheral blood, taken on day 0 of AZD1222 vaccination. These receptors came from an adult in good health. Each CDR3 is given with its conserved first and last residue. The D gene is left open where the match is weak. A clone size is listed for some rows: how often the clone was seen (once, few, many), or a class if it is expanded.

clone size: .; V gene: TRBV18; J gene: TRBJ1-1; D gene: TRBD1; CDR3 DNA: TGTGCCAGCTCCCCCGGGACAGGATTTGAAGCTTTCTTT; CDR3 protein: CASSPGTGFEAFF
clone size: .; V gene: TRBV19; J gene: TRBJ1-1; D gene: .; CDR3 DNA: TGTGCCAGTAGTATACTGGGGCGGAGGGGGAACACTGAAGCTTTCTTT; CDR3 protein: CASSILGRRGNTEAFF
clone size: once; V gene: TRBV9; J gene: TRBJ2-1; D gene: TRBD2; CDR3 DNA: TGTGCCAGCAGCGTATCCCGGACTAGCGGCTACAATGAGCAGTTCTTC; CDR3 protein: CASSVSRTSGYNEQFF
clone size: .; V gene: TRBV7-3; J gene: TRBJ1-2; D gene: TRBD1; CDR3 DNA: TGTGCCAGCAGCCAAGACAGGGCGGGCGGCTACACCTTC; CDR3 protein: CASSQDRAGGYTF
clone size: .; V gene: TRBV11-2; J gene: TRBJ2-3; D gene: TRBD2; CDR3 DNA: TGTGCCAGCAGCTTGTGGGGGCGGACTAGCGGGGAGGGCACAGATACGCAGTATTTT; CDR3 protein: CASSLWGRTSGEGTDTQYF
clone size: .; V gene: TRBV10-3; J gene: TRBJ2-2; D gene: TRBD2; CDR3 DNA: TGTGCCATCAGAGCGGGACTAGCGATTCAGGGCACCGGGGAGCTGTTTTTT; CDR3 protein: CAIRAGLAIQGTGELFF
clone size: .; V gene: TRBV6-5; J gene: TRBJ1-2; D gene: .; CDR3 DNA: TGTGCCAGCAGTTACTCGAGCGGGTATAACTATGGCTACACCTTC; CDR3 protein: CASSYSSGYNYGYTF
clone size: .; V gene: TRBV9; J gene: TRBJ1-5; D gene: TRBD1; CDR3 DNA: TGTGCCAGCAGCCTGGGACAGGGCCCCAATCAGCCCCAGCATTTT; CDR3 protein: CASSLGQGPNQPQHF
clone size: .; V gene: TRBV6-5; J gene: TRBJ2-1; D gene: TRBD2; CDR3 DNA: TGTGCCAGCAGTCGGACTAGTAGCAATGAGCAGTTCTTC; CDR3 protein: CASSRTSSNEQFF
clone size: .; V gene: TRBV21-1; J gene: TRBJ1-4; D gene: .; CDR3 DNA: TGTGCCAGCGTACAGGTTCCCAATGAAAAACTGTTTTTT; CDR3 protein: CASVQVPNEKLFF
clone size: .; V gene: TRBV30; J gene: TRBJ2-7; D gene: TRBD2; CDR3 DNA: TGTGCCTGGAGTGCTTTCTCGGGGGGCGAGCAGTACTTC; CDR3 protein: CAWSAFSGGEQYF
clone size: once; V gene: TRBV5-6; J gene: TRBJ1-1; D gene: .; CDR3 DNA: TGTGCCAGCAGCTGGGGGGGAGGTGACACTGAAGCTTTCTTT; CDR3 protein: CASSWGGGDTEAFF
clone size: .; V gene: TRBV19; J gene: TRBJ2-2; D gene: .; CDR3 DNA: TGTGCCAGTGGACCTCCGCCGGTTTCGGGGGAGCTGTTTTTT; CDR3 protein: CASGPPPVSGELFF
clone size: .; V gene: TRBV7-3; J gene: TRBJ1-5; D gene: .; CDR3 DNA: TGTGCCAGCAGCGTAGGGGGATTTGATCAGCCCCAGCATTTT; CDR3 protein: CASSVGGFDQPQHF
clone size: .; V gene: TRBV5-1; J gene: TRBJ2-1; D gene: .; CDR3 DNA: TGCGCCAGCAGCTTGGTTGGGGGAGCTCTGTACAATGAGCAGTTCTTC; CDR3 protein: CASSLVGGALYNEQFF
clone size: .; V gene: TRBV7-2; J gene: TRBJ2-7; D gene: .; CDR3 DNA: TGTGCCAGCAGCTTAGGGGTGTACGAGCAGTACTTC; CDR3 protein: CASSLGVYEQYF
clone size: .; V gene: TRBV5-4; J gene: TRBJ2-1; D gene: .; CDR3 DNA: TGTGCCAGCAGCTCACCGGGACCATCTACAATGACGCAGTTCTTC; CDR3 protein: CASSSPGPSTMTQFF